Below, 30 T cell receptor beta chains from the same sample are listed, as sequenced in a study of CD8 T cells in ankylosing spondylitis. For these receptors, no antigen is known. Notes on the study in general: Fewer than ten highly homologous variants made up a TCR beta motif that seemed to typify ankylosing spondylitis blood.

From the 5' RACE reads, TCRdb called clonotypes with MiXCR, one entry per CDR3 protein. Found here are about 390,000 distinct CDR3 sequences, about 22% of them singletons; the top ten hold about 15%. The material sequenced was blood, either unsorted or a sorted T cell fraction (not recorded which). Receptor source: a male donor with ankylosing spondylitis.

This clonotype was seen ten or more times. The V call is TRBV2, the J call TRBJ2-2; TRBD2 is a possible D gene (6 bases). Germline V CDR1 and CDR2: SNHLY, FYNNEI. The CDR3 is 15 residues long. The V end was cut by 7 bases, the J end by 5 bases, with 17 bases between. CDR3 DNA sequence: TGTGCCAGCAACTCCGACCGGGCGGGGACCGGGGAGCTGTTTTTT. This sequence encodes CASNSDRAGTGELFF.

This clonotype was recorded a few times. The chain carries TRBV7-9 and TRBJ2-2; D is undetermined. Looked up from germline, CDR1 is SEHNR and CDR2 is FQNEAQ (reference sequence). Trimming removed 2 bases at V and 1 base at J, with 8 bases between. CDR3 size: 15 residues. CDR3 coding DNA: TGTGCCAGCAGCTTAATGGGGATGAACACCGGGGAGCTGTTTTTT. Residues: CASSLMGMNTGELFF.

This clonotype came up a few times. The V call is TRBV13, the J call TRBJ2-2; D is uncertain. The CDR3 covers 14 residues. From germline, CDR1 is PRHDT and CDR2 FYEKMQ (reference sequence). Trimming left V 11 bases short and J 4 bases short, with 17 bases between. CDR3 protein: CACLERRSTGELFF. DNA for the CDR3: TGTGCCTGCTTGGAGAGGAGATCCACCGGGGAGCTGTTTTTT. Drawing the rest from reference TRBV13 and TRBJ2-2, the complete variable domain is AAGVIQSPRHLIKEKRETATLKCYPIPRHDTVYWYQQGPGQDPQFLISFYEKMQSDKGSIPDRFSAQQFSDYHSELNMSSLELGDSALYFCACLERRSTGELFFGEGSRLTVL.

The chain couples TRBV4-1 to TRBJ2-1; D may match TRBD1 or TRBD2 (5 bases each). CDR3 size: 15 residues. V lost 3 bases and J 4 bases, leaving 13 bases between the germline ends. Germline loops: CDR1 MGHRA, CDR2 YSYEKL. The CDR3 nucleotides read TGCGCCAGCAGCCAGGGGGTTATCGGATACAATGAGCAGTTCTTC. Protein: CASSQGVIGYNEQFF.

The chain is built from TRBV7-2 and TRBJ2-2; no clear D. Germline CDR1 and CDR2: SGHTA and FQGNSA. The CDR3 length is 14 residues. V was trimmed by 6 bases and J by 3 bases, leaving 11 bases between them. For the CDR3, the DNA is TGTGCCAGCAGACCGGGTCCGGACACCGGGGAGCTGTTTTTT. It yields the protein CASRPGPDTGELFF.

The sample holds a few counts of this clonotype. The genes are TRBV18 and TRBJ1-2; no firm D call. Germline CDR1 and CDR2: KGHSH and LQKENI. This CDR3 is built from 12 residues. Trimming shortened V by 6 bases and J by 2 bases, and 7 bases separated the two germline ends. CDR3 loop: CASSRDNYGYTF. The CDR3, as DNA: TGTGCCAGCTCGCGCGACAACTATGGCTACACCTTC.

V usage is TRBV29-1 and J usage is TRBJ2-2, with no clear D. This CDR3 is built from 13 residues. The V gene's germline CDR1 is SQVTM and CDR2 ANQGSEA. With 7 bases removed from V and 6 bases from J, the gap between germline ends came to 15 bases. The CDR3 DNA is TGCAGCGACCCGAACTTAGGGCCCGGGGAGCTGTTTTTT. Translating gives CSDPNLGPGELFF.

This clonotype was observed at least ten times. The chain employs TRBV20-1 and TRBJ2-7; 8 bases are a match to TRBD2. From germline, CDR1 is DFQATT and CDR2 SNEGSKA (reference sequence). The CDR3 contains 12 residues. V was pared by 6 bases and J by 4 bases, with 5 bases of the junction left unmatched. CDR3 nucleotide sequence: TGCAGTGCCCAAGGACTAGCTTACGAGCAGTACTTC. It encodes CSAQGLAYEQYF.

The chain links TRBV5-1 to TRBJ1-5, with unresolved D. This CDR3 is built from 15 residues. Germline CDR1 reads SGHRS; CDR2 reads YFSETQ. Trimming pared 4 bases from V and 7 bases from J, leaving 18 bases between. CDR3: CASSLEGAERQPQHF. The CDR3 nucleotides are TGCGCCAGCAGCCTGGAAGGCGCCGAGCGGCAGCCCCAGCATTTT. The complete variable domain, with remaining parts taken from reference TRBV5-1 and TRBJ1-5, reads KAGVTQTPRYLIKTRGQQVTLSCSPISGHRSVSWYQQTPGQGLQFLFEYFSETQRNKGNFPGRFSGRQFSNSRSEMNVSTLELGDSALYLCASSLEGAERQPQHFGDGTRLSIL.

The V call is TRBV10-3, the J call TRBJ2-1; 14 bases map to TRBD2. Germline lookup yields CDR1 ENHRY and CDR2 SYGVKD. The length of the CDR3 is 15 residues. Trimming at V came to 6 bases and at J to 6 bases, leaving 4 bases not matched to a gene. The CDR3 sequence is CAISTGTSGGNEQFF. In nucleotides, the CDR3 is TGTGCCATCAGCACCGGGACTAGCGGGGGCAATGAGCAGTTCTTC.

This chain connects TRBV6-5 to TRBJ2-1; the match to TRBD1 covers 8 bases. The CDR3 consists of 14 residues. Germline CDR1 reads MNHEY; CDR2 reads SVGAGI. J was trimmed by 9 bases and V by 2 bases; bases with no gene match: 6. The CDR3: CASSYDRGRGEQFF. As DNA, the CDR3 is TGTGCCAGCAGTTACGACAGGGGAAGAGGTGAGCAGTTCTTC.

The gene calls are TRBV6-6 and TRBJ2-7; D possibly matches TRBD1 or TRBD2 (5 bases each). V lost 4 bases and J lost 5, with 12 bases in between. The CDR3 runs to 13 residues. Germline V gene data show CDR1 as MNHNY and CDR2 as SVGAGI (reference sequence). CDR3 bases: TGTGCCAGCAGTTTTACCCCGGGACACGAGCAGTACTTC. This encodes CASSFTPGHEQYF.

This chain connects TRBV5-5 to TRBJ2-1, with 8 nucleotides matching TRBD2. With V trimmed by 1 base and J by 4 bases, 4 bases remained unmatched. CDR1 is SGHKS, CDR2 YYEKEE, per germline (reference sequence). The CDR3 length is 15 residues. The CDR3, as DNA: TGTGCCAGCAGCTTGTTTACTAGCGGTTACAATGAGCAGTTCTTC. Translation gives CASSLFTSGYNEQFF. Complete variable domain (other parts from reference TRBV5-5 and TRBJ2-1): DAGVTQSPTHLIKTRGQQVTLRCSPISGHKSVSWYQQVLGQGPQFIFQYYEKEERGRGNFPDRFSARQFPNYSSELNVNALLLGDSALYLCASSLFTSGYNEQFFGPGTRLTVL.

The chain employs TRBV10-3 and TRBJ2-1; no firm D call. V was trimmed by 7 bases and J by 6 bases, leaving 10 bases between them. The germline CDR1 and CDR2 sequences are ENHRY and SYGVKD. The CDR3 totals 12 residues. The CDR3 loop is CAITGDSNEQFF. CDR3 nucleotide sequence: TGTGCCATCACCGGCGACTCCAATGAGCAGTTCTTC.

The chain couples TRBV3-1 to TRBJ1-5; weak D call: TRBD1 (5 bases). From germline, CDR1 is LGHDT and CDR2 YNNKEL (reference sequence). The CDR3 is 15 amino acids. V lost 2 bases to trimming and J lost 7 bases, with 15 bases between them. In nucleotides, the CDR3 is TGTGCCAGCAGCCAAACCTGGGGCCGCGGGCAGCCCCAGCATTTT. Encoded protein: CASSQTWGRGQPQHF.

The chain carries TRBV29-1 and TRBJ2-3; TRBD2 matches at 14 bases. Germline CDR1 SQVTM, CDR2 ANQGSEA. The CDR3 covers 15 residues. V shed 7 bases and J 4 bases; nucleotides not matched to a gene: 7. The CDR3 DNA sequence: TGCAGCGCATCGGGACTAGCGGGAGTTTCAGATACGCAGTATTTT. It codes for CSASGLAGVSDTQYF.

The chain couples TRBV20-1 to TRBJ2-2, with 9 bases matching TRBD1. Germline V gene sequence: CDR1 DFQATT, CDR2 SNEGSKA (reference sequence). The CDR3 runs to 14 residues. The CDR3 protein is CSCKGTGRTGELFF. CDR3 coding DNA: TGCAGCTGCAAAGGGACAGGGAGGACCGGGGAGCTGTTTTTT.

The V call is TRBV7-9, the J call TRBJ2-7; D remains ambiguous. Germline V gene sequence: CDR1 SEHNR, CDR2 FQNEAQ (reference sequence). The germline V and J ends were trimmed by 1 base and 6 bases, with 7 bases remaining between them. This CDR3 has 12 residues. This CDR3 reads CASSLVTAEQYF. For the CDR3, the DNA is TGTGCCAGCAGCTTAGTGACTGCCGAGCAGTACTTC.

This clonotype turned up a few times. V and J are TRBV2 and TRBJ2-3, with 14 bases identical to TRBD2. Germline CDR1 and CDR2: SNHLY and FYNNEI. The CDR3 is 17 amino acids. V lost 4 bases and J lost 2; bases outside the gene matches: 5. The CDR3 coding sequence is TGTGCCAGCAGTGGCGGGACTAGCGGGAGAAACACAGATACGCAGTATTTT. As protein: CASSGGTSGRNTDTQYF.

V usage is TRBV5-8 and J usage is TRBJ1-5; D not certain. The CDR3 sequence is 13 residues long. Trimming stripped 2 bases from V and 1 base from J, with 4 bases between. Germline lookup yields CDR1 SGHTS and CDR2 YDEGEE. The CDR3 sequence: CASSFPSNQPQHF. The CDR3 DNA reads as TGTGCCAGCAGCTTTCCCAGCAATCAGCCCCAGCATTTT.

This clonotype came up a few times. The V gene is TRBV7-9, the J gene TRBJ2-3; weak D call: TRBD2 (6 bases). Trimming removed 5 bases at V and 5 bases at J, with 11 bases between. Germline-derived CDR1 and CDR2 are SEHNR and FQNEAQ (reference sequence). The CDR3 runs to 13 residues. CDR3 bases: TGTGCCAGCAGCCCAACGGAGGGAGATACGCAGTATTTT. This codes for CASSPTEGDTQYF.

The chain links TRBV5-1 to TRBJ2-1; 7 bases are shared with TRBD2. From germline, CDR1 is SGHRS and CDR2 YFSETQ. The V and J ends lost 1 base and 0 bases, in that order; junction bases with no gene match: 10. The CDR3 runs to 18 residues. CDR3 in DNA: TGCGCCAGCAGCTTGCGAGCGGGGACGATTGGCTCCTACAATGAGCAGTTCTTC. This gives the protein CASSLRAGTIGSYNEQFF.

The V and J genes are TRBV29-1 and TRBJ2-7; 7 nucleotides line up with TRBD2. The CDR3 runs 13 residues. Losses at the gene ends were 6 bases for V and 2 bases for J; bases not matched to a gene: 7. In germline, CDR1 is SQVTM, CDR2 ANQGSEA. The CDR3 loop is CSVKRDYTYEQYF. The CDR3 nucleotides are TGCAGCGTAAAACGGGACTACACCTACGAGCAGTACTTC.

This rearrangement joins TRBV20-1 to TRBJ2-1, with 8 bases identical to TRBD2. The CDR3 is made up of 12 amino acids. The V gene end was trimmed by 6 bases and the J gene end by 10 bases; junction bases not matched to a gene: 8. CDR1 and CDR2 from the germline V gene are DFQATT and SNEGSKA (reference sequence). The CDR3 nucleotides read TGCAGTGCCTTAAGACTAGCGAACGAGCAGTTCTTC. Translation: CSALRLANEQFF.

At least ten counts were recorded for this clonotype. The genes are TRBV29-1 and TRBJ1-1; D gene unclear. Germline loops: CDR1 SQVTM, CDR2 ANQGSEA. The CDR3 is made up of 11 amino acids. V lost 5 bases, J lost 2 bases, and 6 bases lay in between. This CDR3 reads CSVSDNTEAFF. The DNA for the CDR3 is TGCAGCGTTTCAGACAACACTGAAGCTTTCTTT.

The chain carries TRBV18 and TRBJ1-1, with no clear D. The CDR3 is 15 residues long. The germline V gene has CDR1 KGHSH and CDR2 LQKENI. V gave up 2 bases and J gave up 0 bases, with 10 bases separating them. CDR3 in DNA: TGTGCCAGCTCACCAGGTTCAGCATTGAACACTGAAGCTTTCTTT. This gives the protein CASSPGSALNTEAFF.

This clonotype was recorded at least ten times. V is TRBV10-3 and J is TRBJ2-1; D gene uncertain. Germline CDR1 is ENHRY and CDR2 is SYGVKD. This CDR3 is built from 11 residues. V lost 10 bases and J 8 bases, leaving 12 bases between the germline ends. The CDR3 region is CATVDVDEQFF. In DNA, the CDR3 is TGTGCCACTGTGGACGTGGATGAGCAGTTCTTC.

V gene TRBV20-1 combines with J gene TRBJ1-5; D is perhaps TRBD1 (5 bases). This CDR3 contains 15 residues. CDR1 and CDR2 from the germline V gene are DFQATT and SNEGSKA (reference sequence). V gave up 5 bases and J gave up 3 bases, with 17 bases separating them. CDR3 region: CSAAAGGGVNQPQHF. Here the CDR3 DNA reads TGCAGTGCTGCCGCCGGGGGGGGTGTCAATCAGCCCCAGCATTTT.

J is TRBJ2-3 and V is TRBV29-1; D gene unclear. Germline values: CDR1 SQVTM, CDR2 ANQGSEA. CDR3 length: 12 amino acids. V gave up 3 bases and J gave up 1 base, with 5 bases separating them. CDR3: CSVDPGTDTQYF. The CDR3 region has the DNA TGCAGCGTTGACCCAGGCACAGATACGCAGTATTTT.

This clonotype was observed a handful of times. In DNA form, the CDR3 reads TGTGCCAGCAGCACCCGACTCCTCAGGGTTTTT. Residues: CASSTRLLRVF. This rearrangement joins TRBV21-1 to TRBJ1-4; TRBD1 reflects the table's D call only, with no check against the DNA. TRBV21-1 corresponds to a pseudogene. This CDR3 comprises 11 residues.